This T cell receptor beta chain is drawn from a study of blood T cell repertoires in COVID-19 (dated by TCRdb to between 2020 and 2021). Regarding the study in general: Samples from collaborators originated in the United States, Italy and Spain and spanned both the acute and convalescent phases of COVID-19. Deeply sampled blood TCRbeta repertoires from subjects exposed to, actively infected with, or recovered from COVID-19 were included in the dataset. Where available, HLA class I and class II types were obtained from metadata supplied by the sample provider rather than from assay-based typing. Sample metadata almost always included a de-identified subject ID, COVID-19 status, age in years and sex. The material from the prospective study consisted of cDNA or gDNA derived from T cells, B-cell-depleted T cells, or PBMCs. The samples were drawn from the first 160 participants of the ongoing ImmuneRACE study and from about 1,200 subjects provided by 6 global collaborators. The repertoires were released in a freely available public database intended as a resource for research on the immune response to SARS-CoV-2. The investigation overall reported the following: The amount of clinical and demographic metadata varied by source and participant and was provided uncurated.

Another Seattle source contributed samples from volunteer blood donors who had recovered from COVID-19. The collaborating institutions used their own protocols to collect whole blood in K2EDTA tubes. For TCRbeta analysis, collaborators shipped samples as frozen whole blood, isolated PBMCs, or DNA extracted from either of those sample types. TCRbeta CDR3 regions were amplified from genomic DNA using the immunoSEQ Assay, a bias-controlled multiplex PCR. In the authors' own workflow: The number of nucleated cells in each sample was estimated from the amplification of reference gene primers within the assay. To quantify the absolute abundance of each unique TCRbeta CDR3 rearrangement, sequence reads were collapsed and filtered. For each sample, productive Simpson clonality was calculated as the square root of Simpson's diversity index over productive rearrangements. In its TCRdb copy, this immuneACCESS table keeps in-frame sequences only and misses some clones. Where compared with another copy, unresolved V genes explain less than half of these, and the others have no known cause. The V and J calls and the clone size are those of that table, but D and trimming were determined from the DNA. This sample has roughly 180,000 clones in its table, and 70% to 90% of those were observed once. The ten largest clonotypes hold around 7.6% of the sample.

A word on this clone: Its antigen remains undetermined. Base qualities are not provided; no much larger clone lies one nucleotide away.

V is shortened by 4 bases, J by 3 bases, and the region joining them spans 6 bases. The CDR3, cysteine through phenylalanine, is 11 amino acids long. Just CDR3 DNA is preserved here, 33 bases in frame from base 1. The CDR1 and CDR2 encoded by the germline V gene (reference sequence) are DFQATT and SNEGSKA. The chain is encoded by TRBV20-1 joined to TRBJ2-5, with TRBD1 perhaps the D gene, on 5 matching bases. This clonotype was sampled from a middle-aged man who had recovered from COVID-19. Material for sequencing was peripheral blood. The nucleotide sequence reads TGCAGTGCTACAGGGAAAGAGACCCAGTACTTC. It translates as CSATGKETQYF.